The 10 T cell receptor beta chains reported below all come from one sample, sequenced in a study of shared clonotypes between healthy human individuals (TCRdb year 2020). Library preparation was by the immunoSEQ multiplex PCR assay. The source is immuneACCESS, and TCRdb retained only in-frame sequences with V and J called. Part of the clones is not carried over; for the studies checked, unresolved V genes explain less than half of this, and the remainder is unexplained. The sample profile shows under 2,000,000 clones; about 95% of them were found once. The ten largest clones take up less than 1.5% of the sample. CD8 naive samples were CD45RO-negative cells positively selected for CCR7, giving a CD45RA+CCR7+ population that excluded TemRA cells. The specimen sequenced was naive CD8+ T cells sorted from blood. The cell subset or site tag for this specimen amounts to: CD45RA+CCR7+. All receptors come from a man between 18 and 29 years old in good health.

The table lists this clone with a few counts. The J gene is TRBJ1-2, the V gene TRBV21-1. TRBV21-1 is described as a pseudogene. The CDR3 extends over 12 amino acids. For the CDR3, the DNA is TGTGCCAGTGTGGGACGGAACTATGGCTACACCTTC. Translating gives CASVGRNYGYTF.

The chain is built from TRBV13 and TRBJ2-2; D is perhaps TRBD2 (5 bases). Trimming took off 4 bases at V and 6 bases at J, with 18 bases between the two ends. Germline V gene sequence: CDR1 PRHDT, CDR2 FYEKMQ (reference sequence). The CDR3 is made up of 16 amino acids. The CDR3 here is CASSSTDWSKSGELFF. CDR3 sequence (DNA): TGTGCCAGCAGCTCCACGGACTGGTCTAAGTCCGGGGAGCTGTTTTTT. The complete variable domain, with remaining parts taken from reference TRBV13 and TRBJ2-2, reads AAGVIQSPRHLIKEKRETATLKCYPIPRHDTVYWYQQGPGQDPQFLISFYEKMQSDKGSIPDRFSAQQFSDYHSELNMSSLELGDSALYFCASSSTDWSKSGELFFGEGSRLTVL.

As concerns this clone: Other DNA variants within this sample encode the same CDR3. The gene calls are TRBV7-2 and TRBJ2-7, with no clear D. V lost 2 bases to trimming and J lost 3 bases, with 5 bases between them. This CDR3 spans 12 amino acids. Germline V gives CDR1 SGHTA, CDR2 FQGNSA. CDR3 sequence reads: CASSLSLYEQYF. The CDR3 region has the DNA TGTGCCAGCAGCTTATCCCTCTACGAGCAGTACTTC.

V is TRBV2 and J is TRBJ2-7, with 10 bases aligning to TRBD2. The CDR3 loop spans 17 amino acids. Germline assignment: CDR1 SNHLY and CDR2 FYNNEI. V dropped 2 bases and J dropped 3; count of bases not matched to a gene: 10. The CDR3: CASSESLPGLAFYEQYF. The CDR3 nucleotides are TGTGCCAGCAGTGAATCCCTACCGGGACTAGCGTTCTACGAGCAGTACTTC. Full variable domain (missing parts from reference TRBV2 and TRBJ2-7): EPEVTQTPSHQVTQMGQEVILRCVPISNHLYFYWYRQILGQKVEFLVSFYNNEISEKSEIFDDQFSVERPDGSNFTLKIRSTKLEDSAMYFCASSESLPGLAFYEQYFGPGTRLTVT.

The chain has TRBV4-3 and TRBJ2-3; D unresolved. V was cut by 0 bases and J by 0 bases, with 13 bases left in between. The CDR3 contains 17 residues. Germline V CDR1 and CDR2: LGHNA, YSLEER. The CDR3 DNA reads TGCGCCAGCAGCCAAGACCCGGGTAGCCGGAGCACAGATACGCAGTATTTT. As protein: CASSQDPGSRSTDTQYF.

V usage is TRBV6-1 and J usage is TRBJ2-5, with TRBD2 identical over 10 bases. Germline CDR1 MNHNS, CDR2 SASEGT. After removal of 3 bases from V and 9 bases from J, the junction contained 7 bases not matched to a gene. This CDR3 region has 14 residues. The CDR3 is CASSEGSGRWPQYF. In nucleotides, the CDR3 is TGTGCCAGCAGTGAGGGTAGCGGGAGGTGGCCCCAGTACTTC.

The chain joins TRBV2 to TRBJ1-1; weak D call: TRBD1 (6 bases). CDR3 length: 14 residues. The V and J ends lost 6 bases and 0 bases respectively, with 11 bases between them. From germline, CDR1 is SNHLY and CDR2 FYNNEI. CDR3 residues: CASSYGQMNTEAFF. CDR3 nucleotides: TGTGCCAGCAGCTATGGACAGATGAACACTGAAGCTTTCTTT.

The chain carries TRBV7-9 and TRBJ2-1; the D gene is possibly TRBD1 (6 bases). V was cut by 3 bases and J by 10 bases, with 22 bases left in between. The CDR3 runs to 16 residues. CDR1 and CDR2 (germline): SEHNR, FQNEAQ (reference sequence). The CDR3 is CASSFNRGRGSPEQFF. The CDR3 DNA reads as TGTGCCAGCAGCTTCAACCGAGGAAGGGGGTCTCCCGAGCAGTTCTTC.

V is TRBV7-9 and J is TRBJ1-3; 7 nucleotides match TRBD1. Germline loops: CDR1 SEHNR, CDR2 FQNEAQ (reference sequence). V lost 5 bases, J lost 3 bases, and 7 bases stayed unmatched. The CDR3 spans 15 residues. The CDR3 spells CASSGRDSIGNTIYF. The CDR3 nucleotides read TGTGCCAGCAGCGGCCGGGACAGTATTGGAAACACCATATATTTT.

V gene TRBV6-5 combines with J gene TRBJ2-2; D possibly corresponds to TRBD2 (6 bases). CDR3 length equals 14 residues. The V end lost 2 bases, the J end lost 9 bases, and 13 bases lay between the germline ends. In germline, CDR1 is MNHEY, CDR2 SVGAGI. CDR3: CASSYTEGRRELFF. The CDR3, as DNA: TGTGCCAGCAGTTACACGGAGGGCCGCCGGGAGCTGTTTTTT.